These 26 T cell receptor beta chains came from one sample sequenced in a study of vaccination effects on CD4 cells after COVID-19. CD4+ T cells were isolated after around 10 days of culture. No cognate antigen is known for these TCRs. Sequenced by immunoSEQ multiplex PCR; TCRdb stores in-frame clones only, minus some. The data show roughly 34,000 clones, less than 85% seen once. The sequenced sample was CD4+ T cells from PBMCs cultured without peptide, obtained before COVID-19 vaccination. The source is a human donor who received a COVID-19 vaccine.

This chain joins TRBV3-1 (or the pseudogene TRBV3-2) and TRBJ1-1; TRBD1 might be the D (5 bases). The CDR3 is 14 amino acids. The ends were cut back, 3 bases at V and 5 bases at J, with 13 bases in the middle. Germline lookup yields CDR1 LGHDT and CDR2 YNNKEL (reference sequence). For the CDR3, the DNA is TGTGCCAGCAGCCATTACCGGGACTCGACTGAAGCTTTCTTT. Translating it yields CASSHYRDSTEAFF.

This chain connects TRBV5-1 to TRBJ2-1, with 7 bases aligning to TRBD1. Germline CDR1 reads SGHRS; CDR2 reads YFSETQ. The CDR3 covers 14 residues. The junction had 10 bases not matched to a gene; V was cut back by 3 bases and J by 10 bases. The CDR3 DNA reads TGCGCCAGCAGCTCCGGACAGGCCTTAGACGAGCAGTTCTTC. Amino acid sequence: CASSSGQALDEQFF. Complete variable domain (other parts from reference TRBV5-1 and TRBJ2-1): KAGVTQTPRYLIKTRGQQVTLSCSPISGHRSVSWYQQTPGQGLQFLFEYFSETQRNKGNFPGRFSGRQFSNSRSEMNVSTLELGDSALYLCASSSGQALDEQFFGPGTRLTVL.

This clone showed up just once. This chain joins TRBV6-2 or TRBV6-3 and TRBJ2-7; tentative D call: TRBD2 (6 bases). CDR1 and CDR2 (germline): MNHEY, SVGEGT. Trimming took off 2 bases at V and 4 bases at J, with 9 bases between the two ends. CDR3 length: 13 amino acids. The CDR3 DNA reads as TGTGCCAGCAGTTACGGGACTTTATACGAGCAGTACTTC. It encodes CASSYGTLYEQYF.

The V call is TRBV2, the J call TRBJ1-5; D possibly corresponds to TRBD1 (5 bases). Germline V gene lookup returns CDR1 SNHLY and CDR2 FYNNEI. The CDR3 extends over 15 amino acids. The V end was cut by 4 bases, the J end by 0 bases, with 10 bases between. CDR3 protein: CASSALDISNQPQHF. The CDR3 DNA sequence: TGTGCCAGCAGTGCCCTGGACATTAGCAATCAGCCCCAGCATTTT.

This clone was counted a few times. V usage is TRBV3-1 (or the pseudogene TRBV3-2) and J usage is TRBJ2-2; the match to TRBD2 covers 9 bases. CDR1 and CDR2 from the germline V gene are LGHDT and YNNKEL (reference sequence). This CDR3 is built from 19 residues. Trimming took 4 bases from V and 1 from J; bases not matched to a gene: 13. The CDR3 loop reads CASSPHPPGSGGNTGELFF. The CDR3, as DNA: TGTGCCAGCAGCCCACACCCTCCAGGTAGCGGGGGGAACACCGGGGAGCTGTTTTTT.

This chain links TRBV5-1 with TRBJ2-3; no reliable D call. The germline gives CDR1 SGHRS, CDR2 YFSETQ. The CDR3 is 14 amino acids. The V and J ends lost 1 base and 6 bases respectively, with 12 bases between them. Written as DNA, the CDR3 is TGCGCCAGCAGCTTGAATCAAGGCGGTGATACGCAGTATTTT. It codes for CASSLNQGGDTQYF. The whole variable domain, filled in from reference TRBV5-1 and TRBJ2-3, reads KAGVTQTPRYLIKTRGQQVTLSCSPISGHRSVSWYQQTPGQGLQFLFEYFSETQRNKGNFPGRFSGRQFSNSRSEMNVSTLELGDSALYLCASSLNQGGDTQYFGPGTRLTVL.

Of note for this clone: Different DNA sequences within this sample yield the same CDR3. The genes are TRBV5-1 and TRBJ1-5; no clear D gene. The germline gives CDR1 SGHRS, CDR2 YFSETQ. V shed 5 bases and J shed 0 bases, with 6 bases lying between them. The CDR3 extends over 13 amino acids. The CDR3 nucleotides read TGCGCCAGCAGTCGCGATAGCAATCAGCCCCAGCATTTT. Protein sequence: CASSRDSNQPQHF.

This clone appeared a single time. The chain uses TRBV6-6 and TRBJ2-7, with D unresolved. Trimming removed 3 bases at V and 5 bases at J, with 8 bases between. The germline V gene has CDR1 MNHNY and CDR2 SVGAGI (reference sequence). The length of the CDR3 is 12 residues. CDR3 nucleotide sequence: TGTGCCAGCAGTTATTACACCGACGAGCAGTACTTC. This translates into CASSYYTDEQYF.

The rearrangement uses TRBV6-5 and TRBJ2-2; no definite D call. V was cut by 10 bases and J by 3 bases, with 12 bases left in between. Germline V gene sequence: CDR1 MNHEY, CDR2 SVGAGI. The CDR3 runs to 13 residues. The CDR3 bases are TGTGCCACCCGGTTCAGCGACACCGGGGAGCTGTTTTTT. It translates to CATRFSDTGELFF.

The chain carries TRBV18 and TRBJ2-1; tentative D call: TRBD1 (5 bases). This CDR3 is 16 amino acids long. Trimming took off 4 bases at V and 7 bases at J, with 20 bases between the two ends. Germline V gives CDR1 KGHSH, CDR2 LQKENI. CDR3 DNA sequence: TGTGCCAGCTCACTATATTACTTGGCAGGGATGAATGAGCAGTTCTTC. It translates to CASSLYYLAGMNEQFF.

The chain employs TRBV23-1 and TRBJ1-3, with D tentatively TRBD1 (6 bases). TRBV23-1 is reported as an ORF; its role is uncertain. CDR3 length: 16 residues. V lost 1 base, J lost 4 bases, and 14 bases lay in between. CDR3 region: CASSQLWGAYGNTIYF. The CDR3 DNA is TGCGCCAGCAGTCAATTGTGGGGGGCATACGGAAACACCATATATTTT.

This clone was found a few times. The rearrangement joins TRBV6-2 or TRBV6-3 to TRBJ2-1; TRBD2 matches 8 bases. This CDR3 contains 17 residues. After removal of 4 bases from V and 0 bases from J, the junction contained 8 bases not matched to a gene. Germline CDR1 MNHEY, CDR2 SVGEGT. CDR3 loop: CASSFGLALSSYNEQFF. CDR3 bases: TGTGCCAGCAGTTTCGGACTAGCTCTTAGCTCCTACAATGAGCAGTTCTTC.

This clone occurred once. The chain couples TRBV4-2 to TRBJ2-1; TRBD2 matches at 14 bases. With V trimmed by 2 bases and J by 5 bases, 11 bases remained unmatched. Per the germline V gene, CDR1 is LGHNA and CDR2 is YNFKEQ. This CDR3 has 19 amino acids. The CDR3 coding sequence is TGTGCCAGCAGCCAATCGACTAGCGGGAGGGCCTTTTCAAACAATGAGCAGTTCTTC. Translation: CASSQSTSGRAFSNNEQFF.

The chain recombines TRBV2 with TRBJ2-7; D gene unclear. Germline assignment: CDR1 SNHLY and CDR2 FYNNEI. The length of the CDR3 is 13 residues. V lost 6 bases and J 0 bases, leaving 9 bases between the germline ends. The CDR3 DNA is TGTGCCAGCAGCCTCAGGAACTCCTACGAGCAGTACTTC. Protein sequence: CASSLRNSYEQYF. The complete variable domain, with remaining parts taken from reference TRBV2 and TRBJ2-7, reads EPEVTQTPSHQVTQMGQEVILRCVPISNHLYFYWYRQILGQKVEFLVSFYNNEISEKSEIFDDQFSVERPDGSNFTLKIRSTKLEDSAMYFCASSLRNSYEQYFGPGTRLTVT.

The CDR3 spells CASSPSGGTYEQYF. CDR3 in DNA: TGCGCCAGCAGCCCCAGCGGGGGGACCTACGAGCAGTACTTC. V and J are TRBV10-1 and TRBJ2-7; TRBD2 matches at 9 bases. The CDR3 length is 14 residues. V gave up 6 bases and J gave up 2 bases; unmatched junction bases: 5. Germline-derived CDR1 and CDR2 are WNHNN and SYGVQD (reference sequence).

The chain links TRBV11-2 to TRBJ2-5, with a possible D match to TRBD1 (6 bases). The germline V gene has CDR1 SGHAT and CDR2 FQNNGV. V was shortened by 1 base and J by 5 bases, with 8 bases between the two germline ends. The length of the CDR3 is 13 residues. CDR3 residues: CASSLGTEETQYF. The CDR3 DNA is TGTGCCAGCAGCTTAGGGACAGAGGAGACCCAGTACTTC.

The chain has TRBV12-5 and TRBJ2-3; TRBD2 aligns across 16 bases. Germline V CDR1 and CDR2: LGHNT, FRNRAP. The CDR3 has 18 amino acids. The J segment lost 4 bases and the V segment lost 6 bases, leaving 10 bases of the junction unmatched. As DNA, the CDR3 is TGTGCTAGTGGCGATCGGGGACTAGCGGGAGGGGCGGCAGATACGCAGTATTTT. Its protein product is CASGDRGLAGGAADTQYF.

The J gene is TRBJ2-1, the V gene TRBV5-1, with 11 positions matching TRBD2. V dropped 1 base and J dropped 9; count of bases not matched to a gene: 9. The CDR3 totals 16 residues. The germline V gene has CDR1 SGHRS and CDR2 YFSETQ. CDR3 residues: CASSLTSGGRTSEQFF. Here the CDR3 DNA reads TGCGCCAGCAGCTTGACTAGCGGGGGACGTACAAGTGAGCAGTTCTTC.

The genes are TRBV18 and TRBJ1-2, with 8 bases lining up with TRBD1. Trimming at V came to 0 bases and at J to 2 bases, leaving 5 bases not matched to a gene. This CDR3 comprises 16 residues. Germline lookup yields CDR1 KGHSH and CDR2 LQKENI. The CDR3 protein is CASSPPVTGANYGYTF. CDR3 nucleotides: TGTGCCAGCTCACCACCGGTGACAGGGGCCAACTATGGCTACACCTTC.

Here the CDR3 DNA reads TGTGCCAGCAGCGCCCACTTGAACACTGAAGCTTTCTTT. It codes for CASSAHLNTEAFF. The chain carries TRBV5-8 and TRBJ1-1; D gene ambiguous. Germline V gene data show CDR1 as SGHTS and CDR2 as YDEGEE. This CDR3 has 13 amino acids. Trimming removed 4 bases from V and 0 bases from J, with 7 bases in between.

This chain uses TRBV12-3 or TRBV12-4 with TRBJ1-1; D gene ambiguous. Trimming removed 2 bases at V and 10 bases at J, with 14 bases between. The CDR3 is 13 amino acids. In DNA form, the CDR3 reads TGTGCCAGCAGTTTATACTCGCAGACGACAGCTTTCTTT. Residues: CASSLYSQTTAFF.

This chain links TRBV5-1 with TRBJ2-1, with TRBD1 identical over 8 bases. CDR1 and CDR2 from the germline V gene are SGHRS and YFSETQ. CDR3 length: 16 amino acids. The V segment lost 4 bases and the J segment 0 bases; nucleotides outside the gene matches: 6. The CDR3 nucleotides read TGCGCCAGCAGCCCGACAGGGGCTAGCTCCTACAATGAGCAGTTCTTC. It codes for CASSPTGASSYNEQFF.

V gene TRBV10-3 combines with J gene TRBJ2-3; TRBD2 aligns across 11 bases. The CDR3 is 14 residues long. CDR1 ENHRY and CDR2 SYGVKD come from the germline V gene. With 7 bases clipped from V and 14 bases from J, the junction kept 14 bases outside the gene matches. In DNA, the CDR3 is TGTGCCATCAATAATCAACCCATAGCGGGAGGGCGGTATTTT. Translated: CAINNQPIAGGRYF.

The V call is TRBV7-9, the J call TRBJ1-5; TRBD1 aligns across 11 bases. This CDR3 comprises 18 residues. The germline V gene has CDR1 SEHNR and CDR2 FQNEAQ (reference sequence). With V trimmed by 5 bases and J by 2 bases, 11 bases remained unmatched. CDR3 region: CASSHRSGQGGGNQPQHF. CDR3 sequence (DNA): TGTGCCAGCAGCCACCGCTCGGGACAGGGGGGGGGCAATCAGCCCCAGCATTTT.

The chain recombines TRBV10-2 with TRBJ2-7; D gene ambiguous. Germline CDR1 reads WSHSY; CDR2 reads SAAADI. The CDR3 has 15 residues. Trimming removed 1 base from V and 0 bases from J, with 10 bases in between. In DNA form, the CDR3 reads TGCGCCAGCAGTGAGTGGACCCCGACCTCCTACGAGCAGTACTTC. Translated, it gives CASSEWTPTSYEQYF.

CDR3 amino acids: CASSLSKDRNQPQHF. The CDR3 coding sequence is TGTGCCAGCAGCTTATCCAAAGATCGCAATCAGCCCCAGCATTTT. The chain uses TRBV5-6 and TRBJ1-5, with D unresolved. This CDR3 is built from 15 residues. V was clipped by 2 bases and J by 2 bases, with 11 bases between them. Germline V CDR1 and CDR2: SGHDT, YYEEEE.